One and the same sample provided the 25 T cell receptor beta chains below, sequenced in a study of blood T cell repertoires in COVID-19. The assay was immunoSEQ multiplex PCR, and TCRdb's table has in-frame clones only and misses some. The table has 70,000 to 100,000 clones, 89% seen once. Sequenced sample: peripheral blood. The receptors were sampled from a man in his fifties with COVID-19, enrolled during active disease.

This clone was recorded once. As DNA, the CDR3 is TGTGCCAGCAGCTCCGGAAACAGGGGGCGTGGGTATAGCAATCAGCCCCAGCATTTT. This codes for CASSSGNRGRGYSNQPQHF. The chain uses TRBV7-3 and TRBJ1-5; 9 bases map to TRBD1. Germline CDR1 is SGHTA and CDR2 is FQGTGA. The trim removed 4 bases at V and 0 bases at J, leaving 13 bases unmatched. This CDR3 has 19 amino acids.

The CDR3 reads CASSPTGHPLDEQYF. The CDR3, as DNA: TGTGCCAGCAGCCCCACAGGGCATCCTTTGGACGAGCAGTACTTC. The genes are TRBV7-3 and TRBJ2-7; a possible D gene is TRBD1 (6 bases). The length of the CDR3 is 15 residues. The germline V gene has CDR1 SGHTA and CDR2 FQGTGA. V was cut by 5 bases and J by 5 bases, with 19 bases left in between.

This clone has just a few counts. The chain's CDR3 is CASSLEGGRGLDEQYF. The DNA of the CDR3 is TGTGCCAGCAGCTTAGAAGGAGGCAGGGGGCTAGACGAGCAGTACTTC. This chain joins TRBV7-2 and TRBJ2-7, with TRBD1 identical over 8 bases. CDR3 length: 16 residues. Per the germline V gene, CDR1 is SGHTA and CDR2 is FQGNSA. V lost 1 base, J lost 5 bases, and 10 bases stayed unmatched.

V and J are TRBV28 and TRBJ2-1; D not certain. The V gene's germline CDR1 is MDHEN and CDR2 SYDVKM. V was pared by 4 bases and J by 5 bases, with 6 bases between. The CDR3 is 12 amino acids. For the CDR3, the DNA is TGTGCCAGCAGTTACCAGAACAATGAGCAGTTCTTC. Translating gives CASSYQNNEQFF.

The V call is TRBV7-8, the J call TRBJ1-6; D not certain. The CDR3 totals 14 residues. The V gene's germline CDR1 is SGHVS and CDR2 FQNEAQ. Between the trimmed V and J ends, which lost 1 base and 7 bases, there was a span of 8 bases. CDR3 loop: CASSLETPNSPLHF. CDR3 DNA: TGTGCCAGCAGCTTAGAAACACCGAATTCACCCCTCCACTTT.

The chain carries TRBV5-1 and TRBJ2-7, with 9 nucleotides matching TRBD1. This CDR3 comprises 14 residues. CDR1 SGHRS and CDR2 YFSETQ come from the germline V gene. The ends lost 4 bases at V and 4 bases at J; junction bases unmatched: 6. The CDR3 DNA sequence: TGCGCCAGCAGCCCACAGGGGGCGAAGTACGAGCAGTACTTC. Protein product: CASSPQGAKYEQYF.

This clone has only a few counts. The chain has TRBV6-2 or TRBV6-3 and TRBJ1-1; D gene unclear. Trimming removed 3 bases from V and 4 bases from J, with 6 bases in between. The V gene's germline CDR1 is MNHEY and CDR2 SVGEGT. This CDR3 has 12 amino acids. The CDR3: CASSYGGTEAFF. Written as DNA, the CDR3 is TGTGCCAGCAGTTATGGAGGCACTGAAGCTTTCTTT.

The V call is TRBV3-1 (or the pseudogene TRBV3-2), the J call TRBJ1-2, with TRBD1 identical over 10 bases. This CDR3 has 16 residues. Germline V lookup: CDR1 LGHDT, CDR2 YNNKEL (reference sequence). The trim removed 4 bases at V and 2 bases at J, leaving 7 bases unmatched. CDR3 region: CASSPRQGAWNYGYTF. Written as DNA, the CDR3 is TGTGCCAGCAGCCCCAGACAGGGGGCTTGGAACTATGGCTACACCTTC.

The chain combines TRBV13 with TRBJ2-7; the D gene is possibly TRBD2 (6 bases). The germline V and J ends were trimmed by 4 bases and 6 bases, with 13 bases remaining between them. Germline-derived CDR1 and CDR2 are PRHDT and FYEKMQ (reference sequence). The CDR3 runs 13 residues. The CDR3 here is CASSYGTGGEQYF. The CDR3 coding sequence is TGTGCCAGCAGCTACGGGACTGGGGGCGAGCAGTACTTC.

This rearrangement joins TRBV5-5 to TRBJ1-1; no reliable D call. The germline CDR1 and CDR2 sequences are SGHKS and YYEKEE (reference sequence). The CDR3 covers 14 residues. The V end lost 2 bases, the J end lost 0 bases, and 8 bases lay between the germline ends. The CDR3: CASSFSAMNTEAFF. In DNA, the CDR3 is TGTGCCAGCAGCTTTTCCGCTATGAACACTGAAGCTTTCTTT.

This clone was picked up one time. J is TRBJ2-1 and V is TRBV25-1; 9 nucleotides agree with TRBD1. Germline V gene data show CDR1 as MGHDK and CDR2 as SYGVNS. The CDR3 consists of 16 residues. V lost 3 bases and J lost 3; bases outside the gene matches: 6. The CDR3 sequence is CASSESGTGSYNEQFF. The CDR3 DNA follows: TGTGCCAGCAGTGAGTCCGGGACAGGGAGCTACAATGAGCAGTTCTTC. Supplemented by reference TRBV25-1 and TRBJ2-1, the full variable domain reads EADIYQTPRYLVIGTGKKITLECSQTMGHDKMYWYQQDPGMELHLIHYSYGVNSTEKGDLSSESTVSRIRTEHFPLTLESARPSHTSQYLCASSESGTGSYNEQFFGPGTRLTVL.

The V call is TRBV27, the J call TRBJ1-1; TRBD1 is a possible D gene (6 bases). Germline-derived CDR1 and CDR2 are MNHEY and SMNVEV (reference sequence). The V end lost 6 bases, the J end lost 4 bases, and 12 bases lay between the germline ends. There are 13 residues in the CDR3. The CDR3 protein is CASRQTGRTEAFF. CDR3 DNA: TGTGCCAGCAGACAAACAGGGCGCACTGAAGCTTTCTTT.

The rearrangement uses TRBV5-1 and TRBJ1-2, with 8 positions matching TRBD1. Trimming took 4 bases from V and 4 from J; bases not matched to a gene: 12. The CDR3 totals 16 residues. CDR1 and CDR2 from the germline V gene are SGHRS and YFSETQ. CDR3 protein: CASSTAAGGRSYGYTF. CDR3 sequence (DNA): TGCGCCAGCAGCACGGCCGCAGGGGGCCGGAGCTATGGCTACACCTTC.

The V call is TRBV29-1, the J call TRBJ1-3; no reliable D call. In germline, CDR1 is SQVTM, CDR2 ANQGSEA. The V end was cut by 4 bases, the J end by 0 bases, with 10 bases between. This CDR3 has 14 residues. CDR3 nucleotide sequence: TGCAGCGTTGTCGGAGGGAGCTCTGGAAACACCATATATTTT. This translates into CSVVGGSSGNTIYF.

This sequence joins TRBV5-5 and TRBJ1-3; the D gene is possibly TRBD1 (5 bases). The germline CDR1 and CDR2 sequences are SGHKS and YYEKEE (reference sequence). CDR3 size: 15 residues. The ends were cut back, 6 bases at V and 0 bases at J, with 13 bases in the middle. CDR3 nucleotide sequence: TGTGCCAGCACCTACAGGAGTAACTCTGGAAACACCATATATTTT. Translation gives CASTYRSNSGNTIYF.

The CDR3 nucleotides are TGTGCCAGCAGCAAACTCACAGGGTCAAGCTCCTACGAGCAGTACTTC. Its protein is CASSKLTGSSSYEQYF. V is TRBV21-1 and J is TRBJ2-7; the table's D call, TRBD1, has no DNA check behind it. TRBV21-1 is assigned pseudogene status. CDR3 size: 16 residues.

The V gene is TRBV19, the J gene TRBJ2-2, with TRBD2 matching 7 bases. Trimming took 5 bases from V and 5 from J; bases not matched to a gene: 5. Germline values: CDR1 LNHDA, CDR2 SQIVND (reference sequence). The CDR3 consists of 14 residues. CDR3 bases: TGTGCCAGTAGTGGGCAGGGAGGGACCGGGGAGCTGTTTTTT. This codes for CASSGQGGTGELFF.

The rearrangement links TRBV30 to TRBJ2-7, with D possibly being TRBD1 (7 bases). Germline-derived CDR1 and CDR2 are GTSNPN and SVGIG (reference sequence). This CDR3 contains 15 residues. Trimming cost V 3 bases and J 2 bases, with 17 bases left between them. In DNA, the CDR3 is TGTGCCTGGAGCAAGCCGGGAGACAGGGCCTACGAGCAGTACTTC. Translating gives CAWSKPGDRAYEQYF.

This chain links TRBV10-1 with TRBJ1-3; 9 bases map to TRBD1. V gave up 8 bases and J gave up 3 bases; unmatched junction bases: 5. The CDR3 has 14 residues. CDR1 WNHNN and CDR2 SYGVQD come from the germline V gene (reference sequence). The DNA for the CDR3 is TGCGCCAGCGGGGCGGACAGGGGTGGAAACACCATATATTTT. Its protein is CASGADRGGNTIYF.

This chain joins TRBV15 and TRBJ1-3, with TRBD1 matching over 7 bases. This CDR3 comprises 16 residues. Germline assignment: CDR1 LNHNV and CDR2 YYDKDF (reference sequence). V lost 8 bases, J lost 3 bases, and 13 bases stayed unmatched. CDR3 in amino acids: CATEEPTGNFGNTIYF. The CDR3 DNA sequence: TGTGCCACCGAGGAACCGACAGGGAATTTTGGAAACACCATATATTTT.

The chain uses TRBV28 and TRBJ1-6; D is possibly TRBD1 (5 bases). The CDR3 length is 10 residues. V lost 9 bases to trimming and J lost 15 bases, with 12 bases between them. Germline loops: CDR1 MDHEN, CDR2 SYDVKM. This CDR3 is CARRSRDLHF. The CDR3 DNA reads TGTGCCAGGCGGAGCAGGGACCTCCACTTT.

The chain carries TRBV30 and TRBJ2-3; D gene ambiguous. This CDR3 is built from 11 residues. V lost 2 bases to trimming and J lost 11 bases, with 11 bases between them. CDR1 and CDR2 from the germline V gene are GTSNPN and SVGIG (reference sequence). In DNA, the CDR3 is TGTGCCTGGAGTACCGCCACGAGGCAGTATTTT. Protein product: CAWSTATRQYF.

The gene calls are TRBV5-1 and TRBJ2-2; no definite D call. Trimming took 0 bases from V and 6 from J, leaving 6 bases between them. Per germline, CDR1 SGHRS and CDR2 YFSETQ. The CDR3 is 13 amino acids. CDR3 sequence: CASSLAMAGELFF. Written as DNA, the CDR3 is TGCGCCAGCAGCTTGGCTATGGCCGGGGAGCTGTTTTTT.

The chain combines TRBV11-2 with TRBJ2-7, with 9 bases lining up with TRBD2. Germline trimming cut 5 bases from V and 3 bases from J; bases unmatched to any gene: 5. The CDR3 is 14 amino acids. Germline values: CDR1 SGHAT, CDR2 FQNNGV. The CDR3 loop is CASSQSGGLYEQYF. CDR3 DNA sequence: TGTGCCAGCAGCCAAAGCGGGGGGCTCTACGAGCAGTACTTC.

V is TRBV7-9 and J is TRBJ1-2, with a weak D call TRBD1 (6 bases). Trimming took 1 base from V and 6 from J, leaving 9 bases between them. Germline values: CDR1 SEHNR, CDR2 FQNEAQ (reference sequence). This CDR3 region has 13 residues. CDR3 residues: CASSLEGDHGYTF. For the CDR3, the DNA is TGTGCCAGCAGCTTAGAGGGGGATCATGGCTACACCTTC.